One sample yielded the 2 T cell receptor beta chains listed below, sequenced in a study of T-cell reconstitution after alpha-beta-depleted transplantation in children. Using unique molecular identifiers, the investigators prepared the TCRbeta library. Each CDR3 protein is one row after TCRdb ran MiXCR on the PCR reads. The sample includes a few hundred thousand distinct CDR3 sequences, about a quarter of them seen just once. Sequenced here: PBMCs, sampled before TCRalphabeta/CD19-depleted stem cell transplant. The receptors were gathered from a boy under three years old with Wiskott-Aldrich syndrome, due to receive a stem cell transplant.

The CDR3 DNA reads as TGCGCCAGCAGCGCGGGACTAGCGGGAAGGGTCGGCTACAATGAGCAGTTCTTC. It is translated as CASSAGLAGRVGYNEQFF. This chain connects TRBV5-1 to TRBJ2-1, with TRBD2 identical over 13 bases. The length of the CDR3 is 18 residues. Germline CDR1 and CDR2: SGHRS and YFSETQ. V trimming: 4 bases; J trimming: 3 bases; junction bases outside the gene matches: 10.

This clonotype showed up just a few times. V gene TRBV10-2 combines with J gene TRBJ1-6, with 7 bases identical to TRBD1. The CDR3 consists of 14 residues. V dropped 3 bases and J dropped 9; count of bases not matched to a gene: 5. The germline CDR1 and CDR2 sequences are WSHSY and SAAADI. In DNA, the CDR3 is TGCGCCAGCAGTGATCGACAGGGTCCTTCACCCCTCCACTTT. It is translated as CASSDRQGPSPLHF.